This T cell receptor (beta chain) was captured by sequencing in a study of blood T cell repertoires in COVID-19. Study at large: Collection of acute and convalescent COVID-19 samples took place in the United States, Italy and Spain. Sources were T cells, B-cell-depleted T cells, or PBMCs; the material itself was cDNA or gDNA.

The germline V gene has CDR1 SGHVS and CDR2 FQNEAQ. The V and J ends lost 3 bases and 4 bases respectively, with 10 bases between them. The CDR3 runs to 14 residues. The authors' processing: The assay estimated nucleated cells by amplifying reference gene primers. Profiled with immunoSEQ multiplex PCR; TCRdb holds only in-frame clones, not every one. From that table come the V and J calls and clone size; the DNA was used to work out D and trimming. The data contain about 260,000 clones, roughly 87% of them singletons. The sequence was collected from a human donor in a cohort sampled during active COVID-19. Sequenced material: peripheral blood. The chain combines TRBV7-8 with TRBJ1-3; D remains unclear. Here the CDR3 reads CASSLAGIGNTIYF. The CDR3 DNA reads TGTGCCAGCAGCTTGGCGGGGATCGGAAACACCATATATTTT.